The 27 T cell receptor beta chains listed next were all sequenced from one sample in a study of blood T cell repertoires in COVID-19. The assay was immunoSEQ multiplex PCR, and TCRdb's table has in-frame clones only and misses some. The sample lists around 67,000 clones; roughly 81% were seen once. The sample consisted of peripheral blood. These receptors were obtained from a man between 65 and 80 years old with acute or convalescent COVID-19.

The rearrangement uses TRBV9 and TRBJ1-1; TRBD1 aligns across 10 bases. Germline CDR1 reads SGDLS; CDR2 reads YYNGEE. Trimming cost V 3 bases and J 4 bases; bases outside gene matches: 0. CDR3 size: 13 residues. The CDR3 region has the DNA TGTGCCAGCAGCGGACAGGGGGCCACTGAAGCTTTCTTT. Amino acids: CASSGQGATEAFF.

The chain links TRBV4-3 to TRBJ2-3; D call uncertain. Germline V CDR1 and CDR2: LGHNA, YSLEER. Trimming stripped 4 bases from V and 2 bases from J, with 13 bases between. The CDR3 has 15 amino acids. CDR3 in DNA: TGCGCCAGCAGCCCCCGAGGTGCTGACACAGATACGCAGTATTTT. Translated, it gives CASSPRGADTDTQYF.

The chain recombines TRBV19 with TRBJ2-3; maybe TRBD1 (5 bases). The germline gives CDR1 LNHDA, CDR2 SQIVND (reference sequence). V lost 5 bases, J lost 4 bases, and 10 bases lay in between. This CDR3 has 13 residues. The CDR3 DNA sequence: TGTGCCAGTAGTGCCAGGGATCCAGATACGCAGTATTTT. It yields the protein CASSARDPDTQYF.

This chain connects TRBV11-1 to TRBJ2-1, with 12 positions matching TRBD2. V lost 6 bases, J lost 9 bases, and 9 bases stayed unmatched. The CDR3 is 15 residues long. Germline V gene sequence: CDR1 SGHAT, CDR2 FQDESV (reference sequence). CDR3 sequence (DNA): TGTGCCAGCAGAGCTAGCGGGGGGGCTAGGAGTGAGCAGTTCTTC. Its translation is CASRASGGARSEQFF.

This chain uses TRBV5-1 with TRBJ2-3; 8 bases match TRBD2. Germline lookup yields CDR1 SGHRS and CDR2 YFSETQ. With V trimmed by 0 bases and J by 2 bases, 2 bases remained unmatched. CDR3 length: 15 amino acids. The CDR3 coding sequence is TGCGCCAGCAGCTTGGAAGCGGGAGACACAGATACGCAGTATTTT. Protein product: CASSLEAGDTDTQYF.

This chain connects TRBV6-1 to TRBJ1-5; 7 bases fit TRBD1. Trimming cost V 0 bases and J 4 bases; bases outside gene matches: 3. The CDR3 is 15 amino acids. CDR1 and CDR2 from the germline V gene are MNHNS and SASEGT. The DNA for the CDR3 is TGTGCCAGCAGTGAAGCGACAGGGTTTAATCAGCCCCAGCATTTT. Translated, it gives CASSEATGFNQPQHF.

The gene calls are TRBV19 and TRBJ1-5; the D gene is possibly TRBD1 (6 bases). The V gene lost 3 bases and the J gene lost 4 bases, with 10 bases spanning the gap. The CDR3 has 14 residues. Per the germline V gene, CDR1 is LNHDA and CDR2 is SQIVND (reference sequence). The CDR3 DNA reads as TGTGCCAGTAGTATTCAAGGGGGAAATCAGCCCCAGCATTTT. This translates into CASSIQGGNQPQHF.

The chain is built from TRBV25-1 and TRBJ1-3; no clear D gene. The V end lost 6 bases, the J end lost 2 bases, and 11 bases lay between the germline ends. CDR3 size: 14 residues. Germline V gives CDR1 MGHDK, CDR2 SYGVNS. In DNA, the CDR3 is TGTGCCAGCAGCCCCCCGCGGGCTGGAAACACCATATATTTT. It translates to CASSPPRAGNTIYF. The whole variable domain, filled in from reference TRBV25-1 and TRBJ1-3, reads EADIYQTPRYLVIGTGKKITLECSQTMGHDKMYWYQQDPGMELHLIHYSYGVNSTEKGDLSSESTVSRIRTEHFPLTLESARPSHTSQYLCASSPPRAGNTIYFGEGSWLTVV.

This clone appeared a few times. The rearrangement uses TRBV9 and TRBJ1-6, with D unresolved. The V end lost 0 bases, the J end lost 7 bases, and 5 bases lay between the germline ends. The CDR3 contains 13 residues. Germline assignment: CDR1 SGDLS and CDR2 YYNGEE. CDR3 sequence (DNA): TGTGCCAGCAGCGTAGAAAGCAATTCACCCCTCCACTTT. As protein: CASSVESNSPLHF.

J is TRBJ2-5 and V is TRBV19, with D unclear. Germline lookup yields CDR1 LNHDA and CDR2 SQIVND (reference sequence). This CDR3 has 12 amino acids. V gave up 3 bases and J gave up 6 bases, with 8 bases separating them. CDR3 sequence (DNA): TGTGCCAGTAGTATGGAGCAAAAGACCCAGTACTTC. Translating it yields CASSMEQKTQYF. Complete variable domain (other parts from reference TRBV19 and TRBJ2-5): DGGITQSPKYLFRKEGQNVTLSCEQNLNHDAMYWYRQDPGQGLRLIYYSQIVNDFQKGDIAEGYSVSREKKESFPLTVTSAQKNPTAFYLCASSMEQKTQYFGPGTRLLVL.

J is TRBJ1-5 and V is TRBV5-5, with TRBD1 as a possible D gene (5 bases). Looked up from germline, CDR1 is SGHKS and CDR2 is YYEKEE (reference sequence). The CDR3 covers 17 residues. V gave up 0 bases and J gave up 3 bases, with 16 bases separating them. The CDR3 DNA sequence: TGTGCCAGCAGCTTGGCGAGTGGGGGGGGTATCAATCAGCCCCAGCATTTT. Its protein is CASSLASGGGINQPQHF.

This chain connects TRBV19 to TRBJ2-2, with a weak D call TRBD2 (7 bases). The CDR3 is made up of 15 amino acids. Germline assignment: CDR1 LNHDA and CDR2 SQIVND (reference sequence). Deletions cut 7 bases from V and 8 bases from J, with 20 bases between. The CDR3 is CASTGGRAGRGELFF. The CDR3 DNA follows: TGTGCCAGTACCGGGGGGCGGGCGGGGCGGGGGGAGCTGTTTTTT.

The chain carries TRBV18 and TRBJ1-4; no clear D gene. The V end was cut by 4 bases, the J end by 0 bases, with 12 bases between. The germline gives CDR1 KGHSH, CDR2 LQKENI. CDR3 size: 16 residues. CDR3 nucleotide sequence: TGTGCCAGCTCACTGTATGAGATGTCAACTAATGAAAAACTGTTTTTT. Protein product: CASSLYEMSTNEKLFF.

The V and J genes are TRBV5-5 and TRBJ1-1, with D unclear. The CDR3 extends over 11 amino acids. Per the germline V gene, CDR1 is SGHKS and CDR2 is YYEKEE (reference sequence). V lost 5 bases and J 2 bases, leaving 4 bases between the germline ends. CDR3 sequence (DNA): TGTGCCAGCAGTATCAACACTGAAGCTTTCTTT. Its translation: CASSINTEAFF.

The chain carries TRBV24-1 and TRBJ2-1; D uncertain. Per germline, CDR1 KGHDR and CDR2 SFDVKD. Trimming took off 3 bases at V and 11 bases at J, with 10 bases between the two ends. The CDR3 totals 12 residues. DNA for the CDR3: TGTGCCACCAGTGATCCGGGTTTTAAGCAGTTCTTC. It encodes CATSDPGFKQFF.

The chain uses TRBV5-4 and TRBJ1-2, with a possible D match to TRBD1 (6 bases). V was trimmed by 0 bases and J by 7 bases, leaving 16 bases between them. This CDR3 is built from 15 residues. The germline gives CDR1 SGHNT, CDR2 YYREEE (reference sequence). CDR3 protein: CASSLAGQRSAGYTF. In DNA form, the CDR3 reads TGTGCCAGCAGCTTGGCTGGACAGCGGTCGGCTGGCTACACCTTC.

The chain is built from TRBV5-1 and TRBJ2-5, with 8 bases aligning to TRBD1. This CDR3 has 13 residues. Germline loops: CDR1 SGHRS, CDR2 YFSETQ. V was pared by 4 bases and J by 7 bases, with 6 bases of the junction left unmatched. The chain's CDR3 is CASSLTGVGTQYF. The DNA of the CDR3 is TGCGCCAGCAGCCTGACAGGGGTCGGGACCCAGTACTTC.

The chain links TRBV18 to TRBJ1-6; D unresolved. Germline values: CDR1 KGHSH, CDR2 LQKENI. Trimming pared 6 bases from V and 4 bases from J, leaving 13 bases between. There are 15 residues in the CDR3. The CDR3 region has the DNA TGTGCCAGCTCGTCGGATAGAGCGTATAATTCACCCCTCCACTTT. Translating it yields CASSSDRAYNSPLHF.

This clone was detected a few times. V and J are TRBV19 and TRBJ1-4; D not certain. CDR1 and CDR2 from the germline V gene are LNHDA and SQIVND (reference sequence). V was clipped by 1 base and J by 5 bases, with 11 bases between them. This CDR3 is 15 amino acids long. CDR3 DNA: TGTGCCAGTAGTATAGGAGGGCAGTGGAATGAAAAACTGTTTTTT. Protein: CASSIGGQWNEKLFF.

In nucleotides, the CDR3 is TGTGCCAGCAGCTTAGTTGCGGGGAACCCCGATACGCAGTATTTT. The encoded protein is CASSLVAGNPDTQYF. The rearrangement joins TRBV7-2 to TRBJ2-3; D might be TRBD2 (6 bases). V lost 1 base to trimming and J lost 6 bases, with 14 bases between them. CDR1 is SGHTA and CDR2 is FQGNSA in the germline V gene. This CDR3 is built from 15 residues.

The chain has TRBV23-1 and TRBJ1-1; D may be TRBD1 (5 bases). TRBV23-1 is an ORF; its function is uncertain. V was pared by 0 bases and J by 4 bases, with 15 bases between. The CDR3 has 16 residues. CDR3 coding DNA: TGCGCCAGCAGTCAATCGGCCCCCGGGGGGAGCACTGAAGCTTTCTTT. This encodes CASSQSAPGGSTEAFF.

The CDR3 DNA reads TGTGCCAGCAGAGTAACCGCCACTAGCGGGAGGGCCACCGGGGAGCTGTTTTTT. Amino acids: CASRVTATSGRATGELFF. The V gene is TRBV25-1, the J gene TRBJ2-2; TRBD2 matches 13 bases. CDR1 and CDR2 (germline): MGHDK, SYGVNS. The J segment lost 4 bases and the V segment lost 6 bases, leaving 11 bases of the junction unmatched. This CDR3 comprises 18 residues.

This chain uses TRBV7-8 with TRBJ1-6; TRBD1 matches 7 bases. Germline CDR1 is SGHVS and CDR2 is FQNEAQ. The CDR3 sequence is 16 residues long. V lost 5 bases to trimming and J lost 6 bases; unmatched junction nucleotides: 10. DNA for the CDR3: TGTGCCAGCAGCGCAGCAGGGGGTCCCCTTAATTCACCCCTCCACTTT. Translated: CASSAAGGPLNSPLHF.

This clone was recorded a few times. V gene TRBV2 combines with J gene TRBJ2-3; D call uncertain. With 8 bases removed from V and 2 bases from J, the gap between germline ends came to 11 bases. The germline V gene has CDR1 SNHLY and CDR2 FYNNEI. The CDR3 loop spans 13 amino acids. The CDR3, as DNA: TGTGCCAGCGCGGCAGAGAACACAGATACGCAGTATTTT. Translated: CASAAENTDTQYF.

The rearrangement uses TRBV3-1 (or the pseudogene TRBV3-2) and TRBJ2-1; D not resolved. CDR3 size: 16 residues. CDR1 LGHDT and CDR2 YNNKEL come from the germline V gene (reference sequence). V lost 0 bases to trimming and J lost 7 bases, with 16 bases between them. CDR3 sequence: CASSQEPTITKNEQFF. The DNA of the CDR3 is TGTGCCAGCAGCCAAGAACCCACTATAACGAAAAATGAGCAGTTCTTC.

This CDR3 reads CATSRQTGSNEQYF. Here the CDR3 DNA reads TGTGCCACCAGCAGACAGACAGGGTCCAACGAGCAGTACTTC. J is TRBJ2-7 and V is TRBV15; 7 bases line up with TRBD1. The V segment lost 2 bases and the J segment 5 bases; nucleotides outside the gene matches: 6. Germline loops: CDR1 LNHNV, CDR2 YYDKDF (reference sequence). CDR3 length equals 14 residues.

The chain links TRBV11-2 to TRBJ2-1; D possibly corresponds to TRBD2 (6 bases). This CDR3 is built from 15 residues. Germline V gene data show CDR1 as SGHAT and CDR2 as FQNNGV. The V and J ends lost 4 bases and 9 bases respectively, with 19 bases between them. CDR3 sequence reads: CASSSQEGGFSEQFF. The CDR3 DNA reads as TGTGCCAGCAGCTCCCAGGAAGGAGGGTTCAGTGAGCAGTTCTTC.